This T cell receptor (beta chain) comes out of a study of T cells in Graves' hyperthyroidism and ophthalmopathy. Points from the study as a whole: Among thyroid clonotypes expanded above 0.001, most also appeared in blood. Ophthalmopathy was separated from stable hyperthyroidism by a 13 V-J model.

The CDR3 loop spans 15 amino acids. The trim removed 5 bases at V and 7 bases at J, leaving 10 bases unmatched. Germline V gene lookup returns CDR1 SGHTA and CDR2 FQGTGA. This clonotype was counted only a few times. What it binds is not known. Diagnoses rested on clinical symptoms, serum thyroxine and TRAb, thyroid ultrasound and orbital computed tomography. TCR beta CDR3 regions were amplified from RNA. An initial round of RT-PCR targeting the TCR CDR3 relied on the HTBI primer set. MiXCR was run by TCRdb on the multiplex PCR reads, yielding one entry per CDR3 protein. The table has about 250,000 distinct CDR3 sequences, around 20% seen once; the top ten hold around 64%.

V gene TRBV7-3 combines with J gene TRBJ2-1, with TRBD2 matching 8 bases. The source is a man younger than 45 with Graves' ophthalmopathy. The sequenced material came from blood. CDR3 sequence (DNA): TGTGCCAGCAGCAAAGGGACGGGACTAGAGAATGAGCAGTTCTTC. Translated: CASSKGTGLENEQFF.